This passage covers 22 T cell receptor beta chains from one sample sequenced in a study of shared clonotypes between healthy human individuals. Measured with immunoSEQ multiplex PCR; TCRdb has only the in-frame clones, and not every one. The data contain fewer than 400,000 clones, approximately 74% of them seen just once; the ten biggest clones take up about a tenth. The sample was memory CD4+ T cells sorted from blood. Subset denoted: CD45RA-negative fraction. The receptor source for this set is a man aged 30 to 45 in good health.

This CDR3 reads CASSELRTSGRGNEQFF. The DNA for the CDR3 is TGTGCCAGCAGTGAACTTCGGACTAGCGGGAGAGGCAATGAGCAGTTCTTC. The rearrangement links TRBV6-1 to TRBJ2-1, with 13 bases aligning to TRBD2. Germline CDR1 MNHNS, CDR2 SASEGT. Trimming took 2 bases from V and 6 from J; bases not matched to a gene: 7. The CDR3 length is 17 residues.

The CDR3 is CASSLGSPASGNTIYF. The CDR3 bases are TGCGCCAGCAGCTTGGGTAGTCCCGCATCTGGAAACACCATATATTTT. V and J are TRBV5-1 and TRBJ1-3; D is uncertain. The CDR3 runs to 16 residues. Per the germline V gene, CDR1 is SGHRS and CDR2 is YFSETQ. V was shortened by 0 bases and J by 1 base, with 11 bases between the two germline ends.

This rearrangement joins TRBV6-1 to TRBJ2-5; possibly TRBD1 for D (6 bases). V was cut by 6 bases and J by 1 base, with 12 bases left in between. In germline, CDR1 is MNHNS, CDR2 SASEGT. This CDR3 has 14 amino acids. The CDR3 DNA follows: TGTGCCAGCAGGGGACAACGGCTCCAAGAGACCCAGTACTTC. This encodes CASRGQRLQETQYF.

This rearrangement joins TRBV6-6 to TRBJ1-3, with D possibly TRBD1 on 5 matching bases. The CDR3 spans 15 residues. The germline gives CDR1 MNHNY, CDR2 SVGAGI (reference sequence). Trimming cost V 2 bases and J 4 bases, with 12 bases left between them. CDR3 DNA: TGTGCCAGCAGTTACACTACAGGTTCGGGAAACACCATATATTTT. Amino acid sequence: CASSYTTGSGNTIYF.

The rearrangement uses TRBV2 and TRBJ1-2; D gene uncertain. Germline V CDR1 and CDR2: SNHLY, FYNNEI. This CDR3 contains 17 residues. V was cut by 2 bases and J by 5 bases, with 21 bases left in between. The CDR3 DNA follows: TGTGCCAGCAGTGAAATTAGTCCCCAAAGTTTAGTGTATGGCTACACCTTC. Its protein is CASSEISPQSLVYGYTF. Filled out from reference TRBV2 and TRBJ1-2, the complete variable domain reads EPEVTQTPSHQVTQMGQEVILRCVPISNHLYFYWYRQILGQKVEFLVSFYNNEISEKSEIFDDQFSVERPDGSNFTLKIRSTKLEDSAMYFCASSEISPQSLVYGYTFGSGTRLTVV.

This clone was observed at least ten times. The V call is TRBV5-6, the J call TRBJ1-2, with a possible D match to TRBD1 (5 bases). There are 16 residues in the CDR3. Looked up from germline, CDR1 is SGHDT and CDR2 is YYEEEE. V shed 4 bases and J shed 4 bases, with 20 bases lying between them. CDR3 DNA: TGTGCCAGCAGCCAGGGAGGCGGTGCCATCCTCTATGGCTACACCTTC. Protein: CASSQGGGAILYGYTF.

The J gene is TRBJ2-5, the V gene TRBV5-1; D unresolved. CDR1 and CDR2 (germline): SGHRS, YFSETQ. The CDR3 has 13 amino acids. V lost 2 bases and J 1 base, leaving 6 bases between the germline ends. The CDR3 nucleotides read TGCGCCAGCAGCTTAGGCGGCCAAGAGACCCAGTACTTC. It encodes CASSLGGQETQYF.

This chain links TRBV7-2 with TRBJ2-7, with 9 bases aligning to TRBD2. The CDR3 runs to 16 residues. The trim removed 0 bases at V and 3 bases at J, leaving 6 bases unmatched. Germline CDR1 reads SGHTA; CDR2 reads FQGNSA. CDR3 DNA sequence: TGTGCCAGCAGCTTAGCGCGACTAGCGGAGGGCTACGAGCAGTACTTC. Protein product: CASSLARLAEGYEQYF.

J is TRBJ2-3 and V is TRBV5-1; the D gene is possibly TRBD2 (5 bases). Germline CDR1 SGHRS, CDR2 YFSETQ. Trimming left V 3 bases short and J 1 base short, with 15 bases between. The CDR3 contains 16 residues. CDR3 nucleotide sequence: TGCGCCAGCAGCTCCGATGGTTATAGCGGCACAGATACGCAGTATTTT. It specifies CASSSDGYSGTDTQYF.

V gene TRBV6-5 combines with J gene TRBJ2-1, with 12 positions matching TRBD2. This CDR3 comprises 16 residues. The germline CDR1 and CDR2 sequences are MNHEY and SVGAGI. Trimming at V came to 2 bases and at J to 7 bases, leaving 6 bases not matched to a gene. The CDR3 DNA follows: TGTGCCAGCAGTTACCGGACTAGCGGGAATAATAATGAGCAGTTCTTC. Protein: CASSYRTSGNNNEQFF.

In this sample, this clone turned up once. This sequence joins TRBV5-6 and TRBJ1-4; D is unclear. CDR3 length: 15 amino acids. CDR1 and CDR2 from the germline V gene are SGHDT and YYEEEE. V lost 1 base, J lost 8 bases, and 15 bases lay in between. CDR3 loop: CASSLFSPSSEKLFF. CDR3 bases: TGTGCCAGCAGCTTGTTTTCCCCAAGCAGCGAAAAACTGTTTTTT.

The CDR3 loop is CASSVVASGISYNEQFF. The CDR3 DNA reads TGTGCCAGCAGCGTAGTAGCTAGCGGAATCTCCTACAATGAGCAGTTCTTC. The chain has TRBV9 and TRBJ2-1; 7 nucleotides agree with TRBD2. V dropped 0 bases and J dropped 0; count of bases not matched to a gene: 6. Germline values: CDR1 SGDLS, CDR2 YYNGEE. The CDR3 is made up of 17 amino acids.

This clone came up once. The chain has TRBV28 and TRBJ1-1; D unclear. Germline assignment: CDR1 MDHEN and CDR2 SYDVKM. CDR3 size: 16 residues. V lost 1 base and J 0 bases, leaving 12 bases between the germline ends. DNA of the CDR3: TGTGCCAGCAGTTTATTCGAGACAACAATGAACACTGAAGCTTTCTTT. This encodes CASSLFETTMNTEAFF. Full variable domain (remainder filled in from reference TRBV28 and TRBJ1-1): DVKVTQSSRYLVKRTGEKVFLECVQDMDHENMFWYRQDPGLGLRLIYFSYDVKMKEKGDIPEGYSVSREKKERFSLILESASTNQTSMYLCASSLFETTMNTEAFFGQGTRLTVV.

The V call is TRBV20-1, the J call TRBJ1-2; D is ambiguous. CDR1 and CDR2 (germline): DFQATT, SNEGSKA (reference sequence). Trimming removed 6 bases from V and 7 bases from J, with 12 bases in between. The CDR3 loop spans 11 amino acids. CDR3 sequence reads: CSAPSLGGYTF. CDR3 bases: TGCAGTGCACCGTCCCTAGGTGGCTACACCTTC.

The genes are TRBV7-6 and TRBJ2-2; tentative D call: TRBD2 (5 bases). Trimming pared 1 base from V and 5 bases from J, leaving 14 bases between. Germline CDR1 and CDR2: SGHVS and FNYEAQ. This CDR3 has 16 residues. CDR3 nucleotide sequence: TGTGCCAGCAGCTTAGTTCCGGGAAGAGGGACCGGGGAGCTGTTTTTT. It encodes CASSLVPGRGTGELFF.

This clone was detected only a few times. The rearrangement links TRBV6-5 to TRBJ1-1; D may be TRBD1 (5 bases). V was shortened by 7 bases and J by 11 bases, with 14 bases between the two germline ends. This CDR3 is built from 11 residues. Germline CDR1 MNHEY, CDR2 SVGAGI. The CDR3 is CASTWGPVAFF. The CDR3 coding sequence is TGTGCCAGCACCTGGGGCCCGGTGGCTTTCTTT.

This chain joins TRBV5-4 and TRBJ1-1, with a weak D call TRBD1 (6 bases). CDR1 is SGHNT and CDR2 is YYREEE in the germline V gene (reference sequence). V shed 1 base and J shed 0 bases, with 13 bases lying between them. This CDR3 is 16 amino acids long. This CDR3 is CASSLLQGLMNTEAFF. DNA for the CDR3: TGTGCCAGCAGCTTGTTGCAGGGGTTGATGAACACTGAAGCTTTCTTT.

The chain is built from TRBV18 and TRBJ2-7, with 9 bases aligning to TRBD1. Trimming at V came to 3 bases and at J to 5 bases, leaving 5 bases not matched to a gene. The CDR3 sequence is 14 residues long. In germline, CDR1 is KGHSH, CDR2 LQKENI. CDR3 in DNA: TGTGCCAGCTCACCCGGGACAGGGAGTAACGAGCAGTACTTC. Residues: CASSPGTGSNEQYF.

The V gene is TRBV7-2, the J gene TRBJ2-2, with D perhaps assigned TRBD1 or TRBD2 (5 bases each). The CDR3 sequence is 15 residues long. CDR1 is SGHTA and CDR2 is FQGNSA in the germline V gene. Deletions cut 10 bases from V and 0 bases from J, with 15 bases between. This CDR3 is CATSRGPANTGELFF. The CDR3, as DNA: TGTGCCACCTCTCGGGGCCCTGCGAACACCGGGGAGCTGTTTTTT.

This clone has only a few counts. Sequence at one end of the junction differs from germline and may be a read error. The same CDR3 arises from other DNA sequences in this sample as well. The J gene is TRBJ2-7, the V gene TRBV9; possible D gene TRBD2, 5 bases. CDR3 length equals 14 residues. In germline, CDR1 is SGDLS, CDR2 YYNGEE. In nucleotides, the CDR3 is TGTGCCAGTAGCGAAGGACCGTCTGACTACGAGCAGTACTTC. Amino acids: CASSEGPSDYEQYF.

The DNA for the CDR3 is TGTGCCATCAGCTACACCGGGACCCAAAACTCCTACAATGAGCAGTTCTTC. Protein product: CAISYTGTQNSYNEQFF. The V and J genes are TRBV10-3 and TRBJ2-1; D assignment may be TRBD1 or TRBD2 (5 bases each). Germline loops: CDR1 ENHRY, CDR2 SYGVKD. The CDR3 loop spans 17 amino acids. Deletions cut 6 bases from V and 0 bases from J, with 18 bases between.

About this clone: Other DNA sequences in the same sample also yield this CDR3. This sequence joins TRBV19 and TRBJ1-5, with D unresolved. Deletions cut 3 bases from V and 1 base from J, with 4 bases between. The CDR3 is 13 amino acids. Germline CDR1 and CDR2: LNHDA and SQIVND (reference sequence). The CDR3 loop reads CASSISSNQPQHF. The CDR3 DNA sequence: TGTGCCAGTAGTATCTCGAGCAATCAGCCCCAGCATTTT.